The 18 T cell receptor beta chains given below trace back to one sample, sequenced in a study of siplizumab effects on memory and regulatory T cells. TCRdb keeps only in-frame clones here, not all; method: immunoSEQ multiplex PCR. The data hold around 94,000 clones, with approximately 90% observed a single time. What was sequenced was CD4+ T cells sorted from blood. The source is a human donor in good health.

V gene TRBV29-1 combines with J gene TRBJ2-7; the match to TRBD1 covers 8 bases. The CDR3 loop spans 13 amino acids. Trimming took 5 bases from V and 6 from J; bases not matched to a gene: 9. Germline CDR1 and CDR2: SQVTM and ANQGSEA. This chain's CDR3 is CSVLGTGSREQYF. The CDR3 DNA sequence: TGCAGCGTTCTAGGGACAGGTTCCCGCGAGCAGTACTTC.

The CDR3 sequence is CATSSRQDKSYEQYF. The CDR3 coding sequence is TGTGCCACCAGCTCCCGTCAGGACAAGTCCTACGAGCAGTACTTC. The chain employs TRBV15 and TRBJ2-7, with a possible D match to TRBD1 (5 bases). The germline gives CDR1 LNHNV, CDR2 YYDKDF (reference sequence). The CDR3 extends over 15 amino acids. V lost 5 bases and J lost 1, with 15 bases in between.

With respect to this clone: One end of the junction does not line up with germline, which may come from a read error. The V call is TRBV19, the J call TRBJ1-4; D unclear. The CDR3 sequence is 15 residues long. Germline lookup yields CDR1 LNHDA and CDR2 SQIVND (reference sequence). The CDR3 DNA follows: TGTGCCAGCAGTACCCCAGGCGCAACTAATGAAAAACTGTTTTTT. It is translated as CASSTPGATNEKLFF.

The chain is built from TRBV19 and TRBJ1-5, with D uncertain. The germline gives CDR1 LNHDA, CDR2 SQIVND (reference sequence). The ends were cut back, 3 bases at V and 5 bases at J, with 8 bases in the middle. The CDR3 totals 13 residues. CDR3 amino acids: CASSIIKDQPQHF. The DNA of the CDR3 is TGTGCCAGTAGTATTATTAAGGATCAGCCCCAGCATTTT.

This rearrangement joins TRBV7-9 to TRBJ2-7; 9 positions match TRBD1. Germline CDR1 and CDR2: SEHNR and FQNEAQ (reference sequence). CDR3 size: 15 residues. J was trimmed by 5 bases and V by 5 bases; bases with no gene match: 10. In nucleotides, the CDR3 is TGTGCCAGCAGCCCCTCCGGGACAGGGTCCAACGAGCAGTACTTC. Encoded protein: CASSPSGTGSNEQYF.

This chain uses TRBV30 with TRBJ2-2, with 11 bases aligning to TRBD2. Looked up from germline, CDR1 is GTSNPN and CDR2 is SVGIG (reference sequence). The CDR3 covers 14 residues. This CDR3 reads CAITGTSGTGELFF. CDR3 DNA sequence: TGTGCGATTACCGGGACTAGCGGCACCGGGGAGCTGTTTTTT.

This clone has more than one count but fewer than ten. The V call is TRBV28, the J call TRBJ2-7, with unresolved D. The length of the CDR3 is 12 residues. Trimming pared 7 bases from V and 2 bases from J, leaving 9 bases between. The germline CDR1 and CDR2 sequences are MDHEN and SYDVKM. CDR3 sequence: CASKKAPYEQYF. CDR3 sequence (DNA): TGTGCCAGCAAGAAAGCCCCCTACGAGCAGTACTTC.

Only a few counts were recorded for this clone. CDR3 nucleotide sequence: TGTGCCAGCTCACCATTGACTAGCCGATTCTACGAGCAGTACTTC. This sequence encodes CASSPLTSRFYEQYF. The rearrangement joins TRBV18 to TRBJ2-7; 7 bases match TRBD2. V shed 2 bases, J shed 3 bases, and the junction held 7 bases outside the gene matches. Looked up from germline, CDR1 is KGHSH and CDR2 is LQKENI. CDR3 size: 15 residues.

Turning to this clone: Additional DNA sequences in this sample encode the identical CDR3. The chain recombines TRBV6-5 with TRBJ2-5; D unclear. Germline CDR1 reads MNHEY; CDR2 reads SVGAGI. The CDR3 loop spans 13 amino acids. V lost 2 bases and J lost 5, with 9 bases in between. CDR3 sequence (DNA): TGTGCCAGCAGTTACACCAGGCGGGAGACCCAGTACTTC. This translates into CASSYTRRETQYF.

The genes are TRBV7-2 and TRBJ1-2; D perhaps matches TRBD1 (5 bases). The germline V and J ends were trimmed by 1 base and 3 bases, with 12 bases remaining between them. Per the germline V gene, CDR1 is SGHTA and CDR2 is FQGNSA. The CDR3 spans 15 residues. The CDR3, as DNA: TGTGCCAGCAGCTTAGTTTGGGGCGCGGACTATGGCTACACCTTC. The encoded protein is CASSLVWGADYGYTF.

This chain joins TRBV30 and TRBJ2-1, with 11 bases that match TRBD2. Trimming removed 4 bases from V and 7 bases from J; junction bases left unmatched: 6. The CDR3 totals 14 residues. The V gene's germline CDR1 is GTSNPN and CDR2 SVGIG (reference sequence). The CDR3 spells CAWTTSGSGNEQFF. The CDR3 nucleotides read TGTGCCTGGACAACTAGCGGGAGTGGTAATGAGCAGTTCTTC. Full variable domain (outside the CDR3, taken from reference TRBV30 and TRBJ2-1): SQTIHQWPATLVQPVGSPLSLECTVEGTSNPNLYWYRQAAGRGLQLLFYSVGIGQISSEVPQNLSASRPQDRQFILSSKKLLLSDSGFYLCAWTTSGSGNEQFFGPGTRLTVL.

CDR3 region: CASSESPSSGNTIYF. CDR3 in DNA: TGTGCCAGCAGTGAATCCCCGAGCTCTGGAAACACCATATATTTT. The chain is built from TRBV6-1 and TRBJ1-3; no definite D call. This CDR3 has 15 residues. V was trimmed by 2 bases and J by 0 bases, leaving 8 bases between them. The germline V gene has CDR1 MNHNS and CDR2 SASEGT.

The CDR3 reads CASSRELQGFEETQYF. Written as DNA, the CDR3 is TGCGCCAGCAGCCGAGAGCTACAGGGTTTCGAAGAGACCCAGTACTTC. V gene TRBV4-1 combines with J gene TRBJ2-5, with D perhaps TRBD1 (6 bases). Trimming pared 4 bases from V and 3 bases from J, leaving 18 bases between. The V gene's germline CDR1 is MGHRA and CDR2 YSYEKL. The CDR3 loop spans 16 amino acids.

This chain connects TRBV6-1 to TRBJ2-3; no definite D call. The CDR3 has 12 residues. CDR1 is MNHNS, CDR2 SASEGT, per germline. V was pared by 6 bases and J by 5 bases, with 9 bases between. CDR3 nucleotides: TGTGCCAGCAGAATAATAGAAGATACGCAGTATTTT. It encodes CASRIIEDTQYF.

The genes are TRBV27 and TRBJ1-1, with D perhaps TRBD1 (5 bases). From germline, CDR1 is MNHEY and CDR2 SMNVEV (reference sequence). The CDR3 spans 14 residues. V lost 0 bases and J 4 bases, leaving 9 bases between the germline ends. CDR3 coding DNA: TGTGCCAGCAGTTTATCGTCCAGGGCCACTGAAGCTTTCTTT. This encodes CASSLSSRATEAFF.

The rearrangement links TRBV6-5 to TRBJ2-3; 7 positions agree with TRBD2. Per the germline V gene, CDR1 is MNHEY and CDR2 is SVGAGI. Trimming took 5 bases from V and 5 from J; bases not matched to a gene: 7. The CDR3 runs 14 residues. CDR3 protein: CASSIRTRKDTQYF. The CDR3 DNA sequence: TGTGCCAGCAGTATCAGGACTAGAAAAGATACGCAGTATTTT.

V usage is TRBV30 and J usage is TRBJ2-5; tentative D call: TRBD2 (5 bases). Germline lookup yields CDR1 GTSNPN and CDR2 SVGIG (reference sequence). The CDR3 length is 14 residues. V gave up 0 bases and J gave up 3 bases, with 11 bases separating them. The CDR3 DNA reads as TGTGCCTGGAGTGTACCGGGGTTGGAAGAGACCCAGTACTTC. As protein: CAWSVPGLEETQYF. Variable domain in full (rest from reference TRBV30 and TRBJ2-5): SQTIHQWPATLVQPVGSPLSLECTVEGTSNPNLYWYRQAAGRGLQLLFYSVGIGQISSEVPQNLSASRPQDRQFILSSKKLLLSDSGFYLCAWSVPGLEETQYFGPGTRLLVL.

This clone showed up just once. CDR3 sequence (DNA): TGCAGCGTTGAAGAGTCGGAGGCGGGTGATGAGCAGTTCTTC. As protein: CSVEESEAGDEQFF. This sequence joins TRBV29-1 and TRBJ2-1; possible D gene TRBD2, 5 bases. V was trimmed by 0 bases and J by 8 bases, leaving 14 bases between them. The CDR3 has 14 amino acids. Germline CDR1 and CDR2: SQVTM and ANQGSEA.